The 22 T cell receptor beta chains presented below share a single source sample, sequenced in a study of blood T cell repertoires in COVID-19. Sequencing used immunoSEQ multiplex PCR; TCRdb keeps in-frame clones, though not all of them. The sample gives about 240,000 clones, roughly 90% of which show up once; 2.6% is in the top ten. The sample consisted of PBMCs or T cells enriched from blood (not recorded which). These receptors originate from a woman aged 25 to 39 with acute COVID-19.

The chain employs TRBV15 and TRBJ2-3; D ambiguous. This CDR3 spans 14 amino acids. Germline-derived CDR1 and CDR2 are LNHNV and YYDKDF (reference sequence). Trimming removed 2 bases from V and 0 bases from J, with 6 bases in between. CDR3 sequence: CATSRQTSTDTQYF. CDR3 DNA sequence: TGTGCCACCAGCAGACAGACTAGCACAGATACGCAGTATTTT. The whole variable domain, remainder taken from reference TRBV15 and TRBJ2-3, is DAMVIQNPRYQVTQFGKPVTLSCSQTLNHNVMYWYQQKSSQAPKLLFHYYDKDFNNEADTPDNFQSRRPNTSFCFLDIRSPGLGDTAMYLCATSRQTSTDTQYFGPGTRLTVL.

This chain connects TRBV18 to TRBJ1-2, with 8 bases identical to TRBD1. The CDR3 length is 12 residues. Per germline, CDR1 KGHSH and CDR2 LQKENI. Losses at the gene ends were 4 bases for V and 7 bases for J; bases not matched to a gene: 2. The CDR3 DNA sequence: TGTGCCAGCTCACAAGGACAGGGTGGCTACACCTTC. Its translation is CASSQGQGGYTF.

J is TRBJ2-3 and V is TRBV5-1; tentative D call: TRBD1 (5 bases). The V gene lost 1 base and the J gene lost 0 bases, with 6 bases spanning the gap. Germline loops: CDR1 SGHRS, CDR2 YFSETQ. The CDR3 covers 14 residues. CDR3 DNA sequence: TGCGCCAGCAGCTTGCAGGGTAGCACAGATACGCAGTATTTT. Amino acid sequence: CASSLQGSTDTQYF.

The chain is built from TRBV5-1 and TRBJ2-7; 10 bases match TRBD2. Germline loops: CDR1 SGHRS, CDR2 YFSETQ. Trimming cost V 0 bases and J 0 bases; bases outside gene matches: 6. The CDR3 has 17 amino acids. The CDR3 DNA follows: TGCGCCAGCAGCTTGGAGGTAGCGGGGGGCTCCTCCTACGAGCAGTACTTC. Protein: CASSLEVAGGSSYEQYF.

The CDR3 here is CASSFRGGGTEAFF. CDR3 DNA: TGTGCCAGCAGCTTCCGGGGGGGAGGCACTGAAGCTTTCTTT. The J gene is TRBJ1-1, the V gene TRBV5-4; D is perhaps TRBD1 (5 bases). The V gene's germline CDR1 is SGHNT and CDR2 YYREEE (reference sequence). V was clipped by 2 bases and J by 4 bases, with 12 bases between them. This CDR3 has 14 residues.

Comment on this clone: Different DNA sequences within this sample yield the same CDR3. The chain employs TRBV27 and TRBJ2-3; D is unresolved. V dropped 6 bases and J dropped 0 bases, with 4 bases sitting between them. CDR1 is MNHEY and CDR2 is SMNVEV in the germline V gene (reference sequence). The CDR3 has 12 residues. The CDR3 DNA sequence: TGTGCCAGCAGCCCTAGCACAGATACGCAGTATTTT. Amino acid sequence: CASSPSTDTQYF.

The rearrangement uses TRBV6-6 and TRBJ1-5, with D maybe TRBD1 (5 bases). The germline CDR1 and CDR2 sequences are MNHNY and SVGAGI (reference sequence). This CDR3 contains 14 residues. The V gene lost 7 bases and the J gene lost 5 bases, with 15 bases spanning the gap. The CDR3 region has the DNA TGTGCCAGCACCTTCGGGGAGGGGTATCAGCCCCAGCATTTT. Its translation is CASTFGEGYQPQHF.

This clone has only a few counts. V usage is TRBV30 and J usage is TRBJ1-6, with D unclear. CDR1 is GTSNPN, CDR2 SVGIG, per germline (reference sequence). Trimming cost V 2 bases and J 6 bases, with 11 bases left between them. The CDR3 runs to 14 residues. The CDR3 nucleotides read TGTGCCTGGAGTAGCGGTCCTCTTAATTCACCCCTCCACTTT. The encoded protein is CAWSSGPLNSPLHF.

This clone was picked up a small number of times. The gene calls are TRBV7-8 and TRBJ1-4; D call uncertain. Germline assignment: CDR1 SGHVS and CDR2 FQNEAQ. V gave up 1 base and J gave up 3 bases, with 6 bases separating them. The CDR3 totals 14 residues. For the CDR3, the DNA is TGTGCCAGCAGCTTAGATTCGGCTAATGAAAAACTGTTTTTT. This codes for CASSLDSANEKLFF.

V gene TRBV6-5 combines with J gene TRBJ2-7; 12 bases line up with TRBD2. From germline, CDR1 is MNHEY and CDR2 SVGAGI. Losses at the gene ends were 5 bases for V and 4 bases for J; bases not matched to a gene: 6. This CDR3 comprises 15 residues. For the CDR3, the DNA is TGTGCCAGCAGTCTACTAGCGGGGGGAGATTACGAGCAGTACTTC. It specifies CASSLLAGGDYEQYF.

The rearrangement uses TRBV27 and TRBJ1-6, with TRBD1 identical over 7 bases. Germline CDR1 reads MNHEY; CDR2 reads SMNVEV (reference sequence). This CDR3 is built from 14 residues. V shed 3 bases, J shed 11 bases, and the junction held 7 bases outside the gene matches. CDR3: CASSFWTGTTPLHF. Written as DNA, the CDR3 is TGTGCCAGCAGTTTCTGGACAGGAACCACACCCCTCCACTTT.

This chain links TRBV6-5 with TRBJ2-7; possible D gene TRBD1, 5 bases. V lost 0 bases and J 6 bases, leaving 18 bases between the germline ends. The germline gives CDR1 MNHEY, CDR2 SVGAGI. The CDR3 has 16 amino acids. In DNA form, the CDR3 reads TGTGCCAGCAGTTACTCTCCGACAGTTATGGATCGCGAGCAGTACTTC. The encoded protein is CASSYSPTVMDREQYF.

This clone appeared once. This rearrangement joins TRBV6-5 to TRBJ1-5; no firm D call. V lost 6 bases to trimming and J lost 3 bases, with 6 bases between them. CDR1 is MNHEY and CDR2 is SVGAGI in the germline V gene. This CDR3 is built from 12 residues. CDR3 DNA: TGTGCCAGCAGGCGGGTCAATCAGCCCCAGCATTTT. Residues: CASRRVNQPQHF.

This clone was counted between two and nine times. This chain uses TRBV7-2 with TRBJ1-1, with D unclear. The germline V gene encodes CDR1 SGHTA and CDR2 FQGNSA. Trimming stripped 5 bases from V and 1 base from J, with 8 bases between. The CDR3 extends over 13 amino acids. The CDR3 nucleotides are TGTGCCAGCAGCGTCGTACAGAACACTGAAGCTTTCTTT. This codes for CASSVVQNTEAFF.

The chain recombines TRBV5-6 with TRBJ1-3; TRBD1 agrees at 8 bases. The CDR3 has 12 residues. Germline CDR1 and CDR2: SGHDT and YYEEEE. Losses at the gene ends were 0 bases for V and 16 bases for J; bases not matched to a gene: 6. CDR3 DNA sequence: TGTGCCAGCAGCTTGGGGACAGGGTCCACGTATTTT. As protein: CASSLGTGSTYF.

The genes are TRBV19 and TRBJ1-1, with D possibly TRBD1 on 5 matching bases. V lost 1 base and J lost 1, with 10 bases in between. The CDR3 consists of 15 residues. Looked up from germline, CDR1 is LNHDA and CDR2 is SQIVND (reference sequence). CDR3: CASSIAGGENTEAFF. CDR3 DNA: TGTGCCAGTAGTATAGCTGGGGGGGAGAACACTGAAGCTTTCTTT.

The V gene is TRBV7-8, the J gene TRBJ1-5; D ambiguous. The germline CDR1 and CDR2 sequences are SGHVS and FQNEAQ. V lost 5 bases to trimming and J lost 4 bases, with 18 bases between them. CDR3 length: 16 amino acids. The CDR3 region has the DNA TGTGCCAGCAGCGAACAAAGACTACCGGTGAATCAGCCCCAGCATTTT. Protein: CASSEQRLPVNQPQHF. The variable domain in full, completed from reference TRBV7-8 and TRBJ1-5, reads GAGVSQSPRYKVAKRGQDVALRCDPISGHVSLFWYQQALGQGPEFLTYFQNEAQLDKSGLPSDRFFAERPEGSVSTLKIQRTQQEDSAVYLCASSEQRLPVNQPQHFGDGTRLSIL.

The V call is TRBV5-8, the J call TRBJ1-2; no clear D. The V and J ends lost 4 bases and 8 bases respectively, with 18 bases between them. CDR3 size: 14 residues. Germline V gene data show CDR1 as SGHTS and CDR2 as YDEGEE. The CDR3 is CASSLRDLFQGYTF. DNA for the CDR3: TGTGCCAGCAGCCTGAGGGATCTTTTCCAGGGCTACACCTTC.

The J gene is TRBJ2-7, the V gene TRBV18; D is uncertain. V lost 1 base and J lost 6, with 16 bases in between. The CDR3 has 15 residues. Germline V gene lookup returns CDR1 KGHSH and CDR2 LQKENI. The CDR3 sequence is CASSPLASVPSEQYF. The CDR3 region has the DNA TGTGCCAGCTCACCACTAGCCAGTGTCCCTTCCGAGCAGTACTTC.

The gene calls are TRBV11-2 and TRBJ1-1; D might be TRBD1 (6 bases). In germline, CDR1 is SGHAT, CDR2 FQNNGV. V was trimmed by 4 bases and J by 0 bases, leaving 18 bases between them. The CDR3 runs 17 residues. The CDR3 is CASSSPTEQGVNTEAFF. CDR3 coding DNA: TGTGCCAGCAGCTCGCCCACGGAACAGGGCGTGAACACTGAAGCTTTCTTT.

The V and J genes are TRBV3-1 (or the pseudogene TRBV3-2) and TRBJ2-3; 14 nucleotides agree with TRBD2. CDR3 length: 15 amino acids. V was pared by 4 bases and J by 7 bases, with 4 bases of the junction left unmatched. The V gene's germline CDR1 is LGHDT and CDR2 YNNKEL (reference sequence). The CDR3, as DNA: TGTGCCAGCAGCCCTGGACTAGCGGGGGGATATACGCAGTATTTT. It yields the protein CASSPGLAGGYTQYF.

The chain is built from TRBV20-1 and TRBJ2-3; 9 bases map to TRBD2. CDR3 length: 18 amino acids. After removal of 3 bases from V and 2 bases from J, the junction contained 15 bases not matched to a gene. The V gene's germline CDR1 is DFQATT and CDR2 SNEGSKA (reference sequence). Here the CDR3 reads CSASVWASGELTTDTQYF. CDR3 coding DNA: TGCAGTGCTAGTGTATGGGCTAGCGGGGAGCTTACCACAGATACGCAGTATTTT.